Below, 14 T cell receptor beta chains from the same sample are listed, as sequenced in a study of early T cells in non-severe SARS-CoV-2 infection. TCRdb passed the 5' RACE reads through MiXCR, listing each CDR3 protein once. The sample has fewer than 100,000 distinct CDR3 sequences, roughly 5.7% seen once. Sample: whole blood. The receptors stem from an adult who was a healthcare worker with PCR-confirmed SARS-CoV-2 infection or an uninfected control (not recorded which).

The J gene is TRBJ1-2, the V gene TRBV20-1; D gene ambiguous. V gave up 0 bases and J gave up 3 bases, with 14 bases separating them. CDR3 size: 15 residues. Germline V gives CDR1 DFQATT, CDR2 SNEGSKA (reference sequence). The CDR3, as DNA: TGCAGTGCTAGAGACGAAGTTATCGCCGACTATGGCTACACCTTC. Protein sequence: CSARDEVIADYGYTF.

In its sample, this clonotype was seen many times. The chain carries TRBV6-2 or TRBV6-3 and TRBJ2-5; TRBD1 agrees at 9 bases. The CDR3 spans 15 residues. V lost 6 bases, J lost 1 base, and 6 bases stayed unmatched. Germline CDR1 reads MNHEY; CDR2 reads SVGEGT. Here the CDR3 DNA reads TGTGCCAGCAGCTGGGACAGGGCGCCCCAAGAGACCCAGTACTTC. It translates to CASSWDRAPQETQYF.

The V gene is TRBV20-1, the J gene TRBJ1-5, with D unclear. The V gene lost 5 bases and the J gene lost 2 bases, with 16 bases spanning the gap. Germline V gives CDR1 DFQATT, CDR2 SNEGSKA (reference sequence). The CDR3 loop spans 15 amino acids. Written as DNA, the CDR3 is TGCAGTGCTGGATCGGTTGTGAGCGGCAATCAGCCCCAGCATTTT. Its translation is CSAGSVVSGNQPQHF.

This clonotype was seen repeatedly, ten times or more. The V gene is TRBV5-1, the J gene TRBJ2-6; no firm D call. Germline V gene sequence: CDR1 SGHRS, CDR2 YFSETQ. The CDR3 spans 14 residues. The ends were cut back, 5 bases at V and 0 bases at J, with 6 bases in the middle. The CDR3 nucleotides read TGCGCCAGCAGGGTGACCTCTGGGGCCAACGTCCTGACTTTC. Amino acid sequence: CASRVTSGANVLTF.

The table lists this clonotype with a few counts. The chain links TRBV20-1 to TRBJ2-5; TRBD2 matches 14 bases. The CDR3 extends over 14 amino acids. CDR1 and CDR2 (germline): DFQATT, SNEGSKA (reference sequence). With V trimmed by 5 bases and J by 4 bases, 3 bases remained unmatched. The CDR3 DNA reads TGCAGTGCTGACGGGACTAGCGGGAGAGAGACCCAGTACTTC. Protein product: CSADGTSGRETQYF.

The V call is TRBV6-5, the J call TRBJ1-1; D remains unclear. Trimming shortened V by 8 bases and J by 5 bases, and 12 bases separated the two germline ends. This CDR3 has 12 amino acids. Germline V gene data show CDR1 as MNHEY and CDR2 as SVGAGI. CDR3 nucleotides: TGTGCCAGCCACAATCGGGGTACTGAAGCTTTCTTT. It specifies CASHNRGTEAFF.

There are many counts of this clonotype. The chain links TRBV6-6 to TRBJ1-1; 7 bases map to TRBD1. J gave up 6 bases and V 4 bases, and 8 bases lay outside the gene matches. The CDR3 has 14 amino acids. Germline lookup yields CDR1 MNHNY and CDR2 SVGAGI (reference sequence). CDR3 protein: CASSSQDRRAEAFF. The CDR3 DNA reads as TGTGCCAGCAGTTCCCAGGACAGGCGGGCTGAAGCTTTCTTT.

In its sample, this clonotype was seen many times. This rearrangement joins TRBV4-2 to TRBJ2-7; D perhaps matches TRBD2 (5 bases). From germline, CDR1 is LGHNA and CDR2 YNFKEQ. Deletions cut 6 bases from V and 4 bases from J, with 7 bases between. The CDR3 spans 11 residues. CDR3 protein: CASRTGYEQYF. The DNA of the CDR3 is TGTGCCAGCAGGACGGGGTACGAGCAGTACTTC.

The sample holds many counts of this clonotype. The chain employs TRBV20-1 and TRBJ1-5; a possible D gene is TRBD1 (5 bases). In germline, CDR1 is DFQATT, CDR2 SNEGSKA (reference sequence). V was pared by 5 bases and J by 2 bases, with 7 bases between. CDR3 length: 12 amino acids. This chain's CDR3 is CSAGGGNQPQHF. The CDR3 coding sequence is TGCAGTGCTGGGGGTGGCAATCAGCCCCAGCATTTT.

The chain employs TRBV6-2 or TRBV6-3 and TRBJ2-1; possible D gene TRBD2, 5 bases. This CDR3 spans 14 amino acids. Germline V gives CDR1 MNHEY, CDR2 SVGEGT. V was clipped by 6 bases and J by 4 bases, with 13 bases between them. CDR3 DNA: TGTGCCAGCAGCCTCCGTCCGGGGTACAATGAGCAGTTCTTC. It specifies CASSLRPGYNEQFF.

This clonotype was picked up many times. The chain is built from TRBV6-1 and TRBJ1-4; 8 bases agree with TRBD1. V was pared by 7 bases and J by 8 bases, with 15 bases of the junction left unmatched. The germline V gene encodes CDR1 MNHNS and CDR2 SASEGT. The CDR3 length is 16 residues. The CDR3 nucleotides read TGTGCCAGCACCCGATTCGGACAGGGATTAGAGGAAAAACTGTTTTTT. Amino acid sequence: CASTRFGQGLEEKLFF.

V is TRBV7-2 and J is TRBJ2-1; D may be TRBD1 (7 bases). The germline V gene encodes CDR1 SGHTA and CDR2 FQGNSA. V gave up 4 bases and J gave up 0 bases, with 16 bases separating them. The CDR3 has 17 residues. The CDR3 DNA sequence: TGTGCCAGCAGCTCGAAGGAGGGGGCGGCCTCCTACAATGAGCAGTTCTTC. It codes for CASSSKEGAASYNEQFF.

J is TRBJ2-3 and V is TRBV2; D unresolved. The V gene's germline CDR1 is SNHLY and CDR2 FYNNEI. V lost 7 bases to trimming and J lost 0 bases, with 14 bases between them. There are 15 residues in the CDR3. The CDR3 DNA is TGTGCCAGCAAAAGGGTTATGACTAGCACAGATACGCAGTATTTT. This codes for CASKRVMTSTDTQYF.

This clonotype has more than one count but fewer than ten. The chain couples TRBV30 to TRBJ1-5, with D possibly being TRBD1 (6 bases). The CDR3 extends over 13 amino acids. Trimming removed 1 base from V and 2 bases from J, with 6 bases in between. CDR1 is GTSNPN and CDR2 is SVGIG in the germline V gene (reference sequence). The CDR3 loop is CAWSAGGNQPQHF. The CDR3, as DNA: TGTGCCTGGAGTGCAGGGGGCAATCAGCCCCAGCATTTT.